The TCR beta chain under discussion was sequenced for a study of blood T cell repertoires in COVID-19. The CDR3 totals 14 residues. The germline V gene encodes CDR1 KGHDR and CDR2 SFDVKD. The trim removed 4 bases at V and 3 bases at J, leaving 3 bases unmatched. Generated by immunoSEQ multiplex PCR, the TCRdb table keeps only in-frame clones and is missing some. The sample lists 300,000 or so clones, roughly 90% occurring once. This sequence originates from a woman under 40 with COVID-19, enrolled during active disease. The sequencing input was peripheral blood. This rearrangement joins TRBV24-1 to TRBJ2-3; 7 bases align to TRBD1. The CDR3 region has the DNA TGTGCCACCAGTGACCCACAGGGGACAGATACGCAGTATTTT. Its translation is CATSDPQGTDTQYF.